This is a list of T cell receptor beta chains from one sample in a study of T cells in Graves' hyperthyroidism and ophthalmopathy. A single record per CDR3 protein comes from TCRdb applying MiXCR to the multiplex PCR reads. The data show about 480,000 distinct CDR3 sequences, with less than 25% seen just once and roughly 10% held by the top ten. Source material: blood. The receptors come from a woman in her thirties with Graves' ophthalmopathy. The CDR3 runs from the conserved cysteine through the conserved F or W. The order of the fields is clone size, V gene, J gene, D gene, CDR3 protein, CDR3 DNA. D genes are given only for firm matches. The size of a clone is reported for some rows only, either as once, few or many, or as a class for expanded clones.

clone_size: -
v_call: TRBV2
j_call: TRBJ2-5
d_call: -
cdr3_aa: CASSLQQGRGETQYF
cdr3_nt: TGTGCCAGCAGTCTACAACAGGGTAGGGGGGAGACCCAGTACTTC

clone_size: -
v_call: TRBV30
j_call: TRBJ2-7
d_call: TRBD1
cdr3_aa: CAWSGAAGAGGFYEQYF
cdr3_nt: TGTGCCTGGAGTGGGGCAGCAGGGGCAGGGGGCTTCTACGAGCAGTACTTC

clone_size: -
v_call: TRBV15
j_call: TRBJ2-7
d_call: -
cdr3_aa: CATSRDPALVIYEQYF
cdr3_nt: TGTGCCACCAGCAGAGATCCCGCCCTGGTCATCTACGAGCAGTACTTC

clone_size: -
v_call: TRBV20-1
j_call: TRBJ1-6
d_call: -
cdr3_aa: CSARDPLDRGNSPLHF
cdr3_nt: TGCAGTGCTAGAGACCCGTTGGACCGTGGGAATTCACCCCTCCACTTT

clone_size: many
v_call: TRBV12-3/TRBV12-4
j_call: TRBJ2-2
d_call: -
cdr3_aa: CASSLASAGGGELFF
cdr3_nt: TGTGCCAGCAGTTTGGCTAGCGCAGGTGGTGGGGAGCTGTTTTTT

clone_size: -
v_call: TRBV30
j_call: TRBJ1-2
d_call: -
cdr3_aa: CAWSVGSGYTF
cdr3_nt: TGTGCCTGGAGTGTCGGGTCTGGCTACACCTTC

clone_size: few
v_call: TRBV30
j_call: TRBJ1-6
d_call: TRBD1
cdr3_aa: CAWTGTESSPLHF
cdr3_nt: TGTGCCTGGACCGGGACAGAAAGTTCACCCCTCCACTTT

clone_size: few
v_call: TRBV12-3/TRBV12-4
j_call: TRBJ1-1
d_call: -
cdr3_aa: CASSPHTNTEAFF
cdr3_nt: TGTGCCAGCAGCCCCCATACGAACACTGAAGCTTTCTTT

clone_size: -
v_call: TRBV28
j_call: TRBJ1-5
d_call: TRBD1
cdr3_aa: CASSLGTGVVQPQHF
cdr3_nt: TGTGCCAGCAGTTTAGGGACAGGGGTGGTTCAGCCCCAGCATTTT

clone_size: -
v_call: TRBV3-1
j_call: TRBJ1-1
d_call: -
cdr3_aa: CASSQFEGGEAFF
cdr3_nt: TGTGCCAGCAGCCAATTCGAAGGAGGTGAAGCTTTCTTT

clone_size: many
v_call: TRBV7-9
j_call: TRBJ1-1
d_call: -
cdr3_aa: CASSLASGTEAFF
cdr3_nt: TGTGCCAGCAGCTTAGCGTCAGGGACTGAAGCTTTCTTT

clone_size: many
v_call: TRBV29-1
j_call: TRBJ1-2
d_call: -
cdr3_aa: CSVGGTTELDYGYTF
cdr3_nt: TGCAGCGTTGGAGGGACAACCGAACTAGACTATGGCTACACCTTC

clone_size: many
v_call: TRBV5-1
j_call: TRBJ1-1
d_call: -
cdr3_aa: CASSRITGMLANTEAFF
cdr3_nt: TGCGCCAGCAGCCGGATAACAGGGATGTTGGCGAACACTGAAGCTTTCTTT

clone_size: many
v_call: TRBV19
j_call: TRBJ2-7
d_call: -
cdr3_aa: CASSTYDMNEQYF
cdr3_nt: TGTGCCAGTAGTACTTATGACATGAACGAGCAGTACTTC

clone_size: -
v_call: TRBV27
j_call: TRBJ2-5
d_call: -
cdr3_aa: CATSGLGSQETRYF
cdr3_nt: TGTGCCACCAGTGGTCTGGGATCGCAAGAGACCCGGTACTTC

clone_size: few
v_call: TRBV5-1
j_call: TRBJ2-5
d_call: -
cdr3_aa: CASSPSGPLIETQYF
cdr3_nt: TGCGCCAGCAGCCCATCCGGGCCCTTAATAGAGACCCAGTACTTC

clone_size: -
v_call: TRBV19
j_call: TRBJ1-5
d_call: -
cdr3_aa: CASTNRVHQPQHF
cdr3_nt: TGTGCCAGTACGAACAGGGTTCATCAGCCCCAGCATTTT

clone_size: many
v_call: TRBV6-1
j_call: TRBJ1-2
d_call: -
cdr3_aa: CASSDSVYGYTF
cdr3_nt: TGTGCCAGCAGTGATTCGGTGTATGGCTACACCTTC

clone_size: many
v_call: TRBV12-5
j_call: TRBJ1-5
d_call: TRBD1
cdr3_aa: CASALARDSQDNQPQHF
cdr3_nt: TGTGCTAGTGCCCTCGCCCGGGACAGCCAAGATAATCAGCCCCAGCATTTT

clone_size: -
v_call: TRBV6-1
j_call: TRBJ2-2
d_call: TRBD2
cdr3_aa: CASSPTSLGELFF
cdr3_nt: TGTGCCAGCAGTCCGACTAGCTTAGGGGAGCTGTTTTTT

clone_size: many
v_call: TRBV7-3
j_call: TRBJ2-2
d_call: TRBD2
cdr3_aa: CASSSSGLAGPTNTGELFF
cdr3_nt: TGTGCCAGCAGCTCCTCGGGACTAGCGGGGCCAACGAACACCGGGGAGCTGTTTTTT

clone_size: many
v_call: TRBV30
j_call: TRBJ2-2
d_call: -
cdr3_aa: CAWSRKVNGELFF
cdr3_nt: TGTGCCTGGAGCAGGAAGGTAAACGGGGAGCTGTTTTTT

clone_size: -
v_call: TRBV19
j_call: TRBJ2-7
d_call: -
cdr3_aa: CASSIPPYEQYF
cdr3_nt: TGTGCCAGTAGTATCCCTCCCTACGAGCAGTACTTC

clone_size: -
v_call: TRBV18
j_call: TRBJ1-2
d_call: TRBD1
cdr3_aa: CASSESGQGGYGYTF
cdr3_nt: TGTGCCAGCTCAGAGAGCGGACAGGGGGGCTATGGCTACACCTTC

clone_size: -
v_call: TRBV6-1
j_call: TRBJ1-1
d_call: -
cdr3_aa: CASSKGQSEAFF
cdr3_nt: TGTGCCAGCAGTAAAGGACAGTCTGAAGCTTTCTTT

clone_size: many
v_call: TRBV4-3
j_call: TRBJ1-2
d_call: TRBD1
cdr3_aa: CASRPIQGHGYTF
cdr3_nt: TGCGCCAGCAGACCTATACAGGGGCATGGCTACACCTTC

clone_size: -
v_call: TRBV6-2/TRBV6-3
j_call: TRBJ1-1
d_call: -
cdr3_aa: CASSSIRGALTEAFF
cdr3_nt: TGTGCCAGCAGTTCCATACGGGGGGCATTGACTGAAGCTTTCTTT

clone_size: few
v_call: TRBV12-3/TRBV12-4
j_call: TRBJ2-4
d_call: -
cdr3_aa: CASSGKGKNIKYF
cdr3_nt: TGTGCCAGCAGTGGGAAGGGCAAAAACATTAAGTACTTC

clone_size: -
v_call: TRBV30
j_call: TRBJ2-7
d_call: -
cdr3_aa: CAWSVLSHEQYF
cdr3_nt: TGTGCCTGGAGTGTACTCTCTCACGAGCAGTACTTC

clone_size: many
v_call: TRBV5-1
j_call: TRBJ1-1
d_call: TRBD1
cdr3_aa: CASSPDRVGTEAFF
cdr3_nt: TGCGCCAGCAGCCCGGACAGGGTGGGAACTGAAGCTTTCTTT

clone_size: few
v_call: TRBV4-3
j_call: TRBJ2-2
d_call: -
cdr3_aa: CASSQDDWYDLSTGELFF
cdr3_nt: TGCGCCAGCAGCCAAGATGATTGGTACGACCTATCCACCGGGGAGCTGTTTTTT

clone_size: -
v_call: TRBV6-5
j_call: TRBJ1-5
d_call: -
cdr3_aa: CASSYSASYNQPQHF
cdr3_nt: TGTGCCAGCAGTTACTCCGCCAGCTACAATCAGCCCCAGCATTTT

clone_size: many
v_call: TRBV4-2
j_call: TRBJ1-1
d_call: -
cdr3_aa: CASSQEDRGLGSTEAFF
cdr3_nt: TGTGCCAGCAGCCAAGAAGATCGAGGCCTGGGAAGCACTGAAGCTTTCTTT

clone_size: few
v_call: TRBV28
j_call: TRBJ2-2
d_call: TRBD1
cdr3_aa: CASSSPGQGTGELFF
cdr3_nt: TGTGCCAGCAGTTCTCCGGGACAGGGGACCGGGGAGCTGTTTTTT

clone_size: many
v_call: TRBV29-1
j_call: TRBJ2-4
d_call: -
cdr3_aa: CSVETGILAKNIQYF
cdr3_nt: TGCAGCGTCGAAACAGGGATTCTAGCCAAAAACATTCAGTACTTC

clone_size: many
v_call: TRBV10-3
j_call: TRBJ1-1
d_call: -
cdr3_aa: CAIGELMNTEAFF
cdr3_nt: TGTGCCATAGGCGAACTTATGAACACTGAAGCTTTCTTT

clone_size: many
v_call: TRBV13
j_call: TRBJ2-5
d_call: TRBD1
cdr3_aa: CASSSTGGTETQYF
cdr3_nt: TGTGCCAGCAGCTCGACAGGGGGCACGGAGACCCAGTACTTC

clone_size: -
v_call: TRBV18
j_call: TRBJ1-2
d_call: TRBD1
cdr3_aa: CASSPDRGSGYTF
cdr3_nt: TGTGCCAGCTCACCGGACAGGGGAAGTGGCTACACCTTC

clone_size: -
v_call: TRBV28
j_call: TRBJ2-7
d_call: -
cdr3_aa: CASSSNRDLAYEQCF
cdr3_nt: TGTGCCAGCAGTAGCAACCGGGACCTCGCCTACGAGCAGTGCTTC

clone_size: -
v_call: TRBV7-9
j_call: TRBJ1-2
d_call: -
cdr3_aa: CASSLAAGESYGYTF
cdr3_nt: TGTGCCAGCAGCTTAGCGGCAGGTGAAAGCTATGGCTACACCTTC

clone_size: -
v_call: TRBV12-3/TRBV12-4
j_call: TRBJ2-7
d_call: TRBD2
cdr3_aa: CASSFGTSGRNHEQYF
cdr3_nt: TGTGCCAGCAGTTTCGGGACTAGCGGGAGAAACCACGAGCAGTACTTC

clone_size: many
v_call: TRBV5-1
j_call: TRBJ2-5
d_call: -
cdr3_aa: CASSLGPQETQYF
cdr3_nt: TGTGCCAGCAGCTTAGGCCCCCAAGAGACCCAGTACTTC

clone_size: many
v_call: TRBV7-2
j_call: TRBJ1-1
d_call: -
cdr3_aa: CASSLQGQNTEAFF
cdr3_nt: TGTGCCAGCAGCTTACAGGGTCAAAACACTGAAGCTTTCTTT

clone_size: once
v_call: TRBV6-1
j_call: TRBJ2-5
d_call: -
cdr3_aa: CASSDSTGNQETQYF
cdr3_nt: TGTGCCAGCAGTGATTCCACAGGGAACCAAGAGACCCAGTACTTC

clone_size: -
v_call: TRBV28
j_call: TRBJ1-1
d_call: -
cdr3_aa: CASSLETPANTEAFF
cdr3_nt: TGTGCCAGCAGTTTAGAGACCCCGGCGAACACTGAAGCTTTCTTT

clone_size: few
v_call: TRBV6-1
j_call: TRBJ1-6
d_call: -
cdr3_aa: CASSDFRGNNSPLHF
cdr3_nt: TGTGCCAGCAGTGACTTCCGTGGGAATAATTCACCCCTCCACTTT

clone_size: -
v_call: TRBV3-1
j_call: TRBJ2-5
d_call: TRBD2
cdr3_aa: CASSQERWTSGLYQETQYF
cdr3_nt: TGTGCCAGCAGCCAAGAGAGGTGGACTAGCGGTTTGTACCAAGAGACCCAGTACTTC

clone_size: many
v_call: TRBV20-1
j_call: TRBJ2-3
d_call: TRBD2
cdr3_aa: CSARGGTSGAVTDTQYF
cdr3_nt: TGCAGTGCTAGAGGGGGGACTAGCGGGGCGGTAACAGATACGCAGTATTTT

clone_size: many
v_call: TRBV27
j_call: TRBJ1-2
d_call: -
cdr3_aa: CASSSATGFPGYGYTF
cdr3_nt: TGTGCCAGCAGTTCCGCCACAGGGTTCCCCGGGTATGGCTACACCTTC

clone_size: many
v_call: TRBV30
j_call: TRBJ2-5
d_call: TRBD2
cdr3_aa: CAWSVAGGAETQYF
cdr3_nt: TGTGCCTGGAGTGTAGCGGGGGGCGCGGAGACCCAGTACTTC

clone_size: many
v_call: TRBV4-1
j_call: TRBJ1-1
d_call: -
cdr3_aa: CASSQGQMNTEAFF
cdr3_nt: TGCGCCAGCAGCCAAGGGCAGATGAACACTGAAGCTTTCTTT

clone_size: many
v_call: TRBV29-1
j_call: TRBJ1-1
d_call: -
cdr3_aa: CSVVRTDHTEAFF
cdr3_nt: TGCAGCGTTGTACGGACAGATCACACTGAAGCTTTCTTT

clone_size: -
v_call: TRBV20-1
j_call: TRBJ2-7
d_call: -
cdr3_aa: CSARSSRGQYF
cdr3_nt: TGCAGTGCTAGAAGCTCACGGGGGCAGTACTTC

clone_size: few
v_call: TRBV20-1
j_call: TRBJ2-5
d_call: TRBD2
cdr3_aa: CSARPASGSWEETQYF
cdr3_nt: TGCAGTGCAAGGCCGGCTAGCGGCAGTTGGGAGGAGACCCAGTACTTC

clone_size: once
v_call: TRBV6-4
j_call: TRBJ1-1
d_call: -
cdr3_aa: CASSELGVSGYRGYEAFF
cdr3_nt: TGTGCCAGCAGTGAGCTCGGGGTTTCGGGATATAGGGGTTATGAAGCTTTCTTT